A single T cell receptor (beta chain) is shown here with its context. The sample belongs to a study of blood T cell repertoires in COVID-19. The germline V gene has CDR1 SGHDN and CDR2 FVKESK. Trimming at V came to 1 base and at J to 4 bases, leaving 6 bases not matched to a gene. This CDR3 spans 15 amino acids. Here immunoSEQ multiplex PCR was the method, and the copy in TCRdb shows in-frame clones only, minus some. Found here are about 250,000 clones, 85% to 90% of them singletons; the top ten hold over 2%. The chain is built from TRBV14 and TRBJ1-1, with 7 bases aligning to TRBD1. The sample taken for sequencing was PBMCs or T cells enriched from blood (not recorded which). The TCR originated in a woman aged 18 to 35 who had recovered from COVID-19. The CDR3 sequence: CASSQGDSFGTEAFF. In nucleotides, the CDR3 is TGTGCCAGCAGCCAAGGGGACAGCTTTGGCACTGAAGCTTTCTTT.